This entry is about one TCR beta chain. Germline V gene sequence: CDR1 KGHSH, CDR2 LQKENI. The CDR3 contains 18 residues. V lost 6 bases and J lost 0; bases outside the gene matches: 12. Assay: immunoSEQ multiplex PCR; the TCRdb copy retains only in-frame clones and omits some. The sample has around 92,000 clones, approximately 92% seen once. This sample was taken from a study of T cell changes during pregnancy in multiple sclerosis. This chain uses TRBV18 with TRBJ2-7, with TRBD2 matching 12 bases. This sample comprised peripheral blood, obtained in the first trimester of pregnancy. This TCR came from a female donor with multiple sclerosis, enrolled in a pregnancy study. This chain's CDR3 is CASSNIGLAGLHSYEQYF. The DNA of the CDR3 is TGTGCCAGCTCGAACATTGGACTAGCGGGGCTTCACTCCTACGAGCAGTACTTC.